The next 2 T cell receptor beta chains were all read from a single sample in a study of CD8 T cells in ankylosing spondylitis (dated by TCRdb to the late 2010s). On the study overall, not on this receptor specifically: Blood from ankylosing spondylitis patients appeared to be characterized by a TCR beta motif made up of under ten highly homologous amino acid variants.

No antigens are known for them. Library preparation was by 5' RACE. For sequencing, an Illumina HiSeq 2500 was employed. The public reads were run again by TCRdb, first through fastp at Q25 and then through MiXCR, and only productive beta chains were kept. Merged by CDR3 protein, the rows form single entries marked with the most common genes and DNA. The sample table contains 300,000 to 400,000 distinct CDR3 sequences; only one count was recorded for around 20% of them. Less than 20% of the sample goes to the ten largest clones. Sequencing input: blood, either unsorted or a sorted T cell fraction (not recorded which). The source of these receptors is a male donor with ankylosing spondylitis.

The CDR3: CASSLFSYQETQYF. CDR3 nucleotide sequence: TGTGCCAGCAGCTTGTTCAGCTACCAAGAGACCCAGTACTTC. The chain links TRBV5-6 to TRBJ2-5; D gene uncertain. The CDR3 spans 14 residues. V dropped 1 base and J dropped 0 bases, with 7 bases sitting between them. Germline CDR1 reads SGHDT; CDR2 reads YYEEEE.

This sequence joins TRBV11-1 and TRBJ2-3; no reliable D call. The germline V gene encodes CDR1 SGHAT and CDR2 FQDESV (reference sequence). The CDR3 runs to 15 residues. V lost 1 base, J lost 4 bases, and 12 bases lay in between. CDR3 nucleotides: TGTGCCAGCAGCTTAGTCGCGGCAGGCCCAGATACGCAGTATTTT. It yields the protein CASSLVAAGPDTQYF.